This T cell receptor (beta chain) emerged from a study of blood T cell repertoires in COVID-19 (dated by TCRdb to about 2020). Notes on the research overall: Samples from collaborators originated in the United States, Italy and Spain and spanned both the acute and convalescent phases of COVID-19. The material from the prospective study consisted of cDNA or gDNA derived from T cells, B-cell-depleted T cells, or PBMCs. Deeply sampled blood TCRbeta repertoires from subjects exposed to, actively infected with, or recovered from COVID-19 were included in the dataset. A freely available public database, intended as a resource for researchers studying the immune response to SARS-CoV-2, is where the repertoires were released. Samples were obtained from the ongoing ImmuneRACE study (first 160 participants) and from over a thousand subjects provided by 6 global collaborators. The sample metadata nearly always contained a de-identified subject ID, COVID-19 status, age in years and sex. Where available, HLA class I and class II types were obtained from metadata supplied by the sample provider rather than from assay-based typing. Points the paper makes about the study in general: The amount of clinical and demographic metadata varied by source and participant and was provided uncurated.

This clone was counted a few times. Its binding antigen is unknown. No clone much larger than this one lies a single base away; base qualities are absent. Collaborating institutions collected whole blood in K2EDTA tubes following their own protocols. Collaborator samples were shipped for TCRbeta analysis as frozen whole blood, isolated PBMCs, or DNA extracted from either sample type. CDR1 and CDR2 (LGHNA, YSLEER) derive from the germline V gene. At the junction V is shortened by 3 bases and J by 6 bases; bases outside the gene matches: 0. The CDR3 contains 13 residues, cysteine and phenylalanine counted. The entry retains the CDR3 DNA only, 39 bases that are in frame from base 1. The immunoSEQ Assay, a bias-controlled multiplex PCR, was used to amplify TCRbeta CDR3 regions from genomic DNA. The published analysis was carried out like this. Nucleated cell counts per sample were estimated from amplification of reference gene primers within the assay. To quantify the absolute abundance of each unique TCRbeta CDR3 rearrangement, sequence reads were collapsed and filtered. For each sample, productive Simpson clonality was calculated by taking the square root of Simpson's diversity index across productive rearrangements. In its TCRdb copy, this immuneACCESS table keeps in-frame sequences only and misses some clones. Where compared with another copy, unresolved V genes explain less than half of these, and the others have no known cause. D and trimming come from the DNA, and the V and J calls and clone size come from that table. The sample records around 60,000 clones, around 90% of which are singletons. Approximately 8.3% of the sample belongs to the ten largest clones.

The material sequenced was peripheral blood. This chain joins TRBV4-3 to TRBJ1-5, with TRBD1 matching 9 junction bases. The receptor was isolated from a human donor with active COVID-19. The donor label of this sample is uncertain. The CDR3 amino acid sequence is: CASSQDRGQPQHF. The sequenced DNA is TGCGCCAGCAGCCAGGACAGGGGTCAGCCCCAGCATTTT.